A single sample gave rise to the 32 T cell receptor beta chains below, sequenced in a study of blood T cell repertoires in COVID-19. Profiling relied on immunoSEQ multiplex PCR, and the TCRdb table lists in-frame clones only, not all of them. This table holds 50,000 to 80,000 clones, over 85% found once. Source material: peripheral blood. The receptors come from a man aged 55-75 years with acute or convalescent COVID-19.

This clone has just a few counts. CDR3 DNA sequence: TGTGCCAGCAGCAGGGACAGGTTACTTCGGAGGGATGGCTACACCTTC. Protein product: CASSRDRLLRRDGYTF. This chain connects TRBV4-2 to TRBJ1-2, with 8 bases matching TRBD1. The CDR3 totals 16 residues. V lost 5 bases and J lost 6; bases outside the gene matches: 14. CDR1 is LGHNA and CDR2 is YNFKEQ in the germline V gene.

The rearrangement uses TRBV6-5 and TRBJ2-4, with D perhaps TRBD1 (6 bases). CDR3 length equals 13 residues. Trimming left V 6 bases short and J 10 bases short, with 16 bases between. Germline CDR1 reads MNHEY; CDR2 reads SVGAGI. The CDR3 bases are TGTGCCAGCAGCGCCGGCTTAGGGGGAATTCAGTACTTC. It yields the protein CASSAGLGGIQYF.

The rearrangement uses TRBV7-9 and TRBJ1-4; D remains ambiguous. Germline assignment: CDR1 SEHNR and CDR2 FQNEAQ (reference sequence). Trimming took 4 bases from V and 1 from J, leaving 10 bases between them. The CDR3 is 15 residues long. CDR3 nucleotides: TGTGCCAGCAGCTACGACGGGAGAACTAATGAAAAACTGTTTTTT. This gives the protein CASSYDGRTNEKLFF.

The V and J genes are TRBV6-5 and TRBJ1-1, with TRBD1 matching over 8 bases. Germline V gives CDR1 MNHEY, CDR2 SVGAGI. This CDR3 spans 13 amino acids. J lost 12 bases, V lost 6 bases, and 12 bases had no gene match. The CDR3: CASRQTGEIETFF. The CDR3 DNA reads as TGTGCCAGCAGACAGACAGGGGAGATTGAGACTTTCTTT.

The gene calls are TRBV5-5 and TRBJ1-5; TRBD1 matches 9 bases. The length of the CDR3 is 15 residues. Germline V gives CDR1 SGHKS, CDR2 YYEKEE (reference sequence). Germline trimming cut 5 bases from V and 4 bases from J; bases unmatched to any gene: 7. The CDR3 DNA reads TGTGCCAGCAGTTCCCGGACAGGGGAAAATCAGCCCCAGCATTTT. The encoded protein is CASSSRTGENQPQHF.

V and J are TRBV9 and TRBJ2-1; D is perhaps TRBD2 (6 bases). This CDR3 comprises 15 residues. Germline V gene lookup returns CDR1 SGDLS and CDR2 YYNGEE. V was shortened by 3 bases and J by 7 bases, with 17 bases between the two germline ends. CDR3 sequence (DNA): TGTGCCAGCAGCGCGGTGGGTAGCGGTTCAAATGAGCAGTTCTTC. As protein: CASSAVGSGSNEQFF.

The V gene is TRBV7-9, the J gene TRBJ1-1; no firm D call. The CDR3 is 14 amino acids. With 1 base removed from V and 3 bases from J, the gap between germline ends came to 9 bases. CDR1 is SEHNR and CDR2 is FQNEAQ in the germline V gene (reference sequence). The CDR3 reads CASSLGAQDTEAFF. In DNA form, the CDR3 reads TGTGCCAGCAGCTTAGGGGCACAAGACACTGAAGCTTTCTTT.

V usage is TRBV19 and J usage is TRBJ1-2, with a weak D call TRBD1 (5 bases). The V and J ends lost 3 bases and 5 bases respectively, with 10 bases between them. Germline values: CDR1 LNHDA, CDR2 SQIVND (reference sequence). This CDR3 contains 13 residues. The CDR3: CASSISGGYGYTF. CDR3 coding DNA: TGTGCCAGTAGTATCTCTGGGGGGTATGGCTACACCTTC.

The chain has TRBV5-8 and TRBJ1-2, with a possible D match to TRBD1 (5 bases). Between the trimmed V and J ends, which lost 1 base and 8 bases, there was a span of 18 bases. Germline CDR1 SGHTS, CDR2 YDEGEE. CDR3 length: 15 amino acids. The CDR3 DNA sequence: TGTGCCAGCAGCTTGTCAGGGTTTCCCCTTCCGGGCTACACCTTC. Translated, it gives CASSLSGFPLPGYTF.

V and J are TRBV19 and TRBJ1-4, with D possibly being TRBD1 (6 bases). V lost 5 bases and J 0 bases, leaving 13 bases between the germline ends. CDR3 length: 16 amino acids. CDR1 is LNHDA and CDR2 is SQIVND in the germline V gene (reference sequence). The DNA for the CDR3 is TGTGCCAGTAGTTTAAATACAGGGACAACTAATGAAAAACTGTTTTTT. Its protein is CASSLNTGTTNEKLFF.

This chain uses TRBV6-4 with TRBJ1-3; a weak D match, TRBD1 (5 bases). The CDR3 is 16 amino acids. CDR1 and CDR2 from the germline V gene are MRHNA and SNTAGT. V lost 3 bases and J lost 0, with 12 bases in between. The CDR3 here is CASSEWGKTSGNTIYF. CDR3 coding DNA: TGTGCCAGCAGTGAATGGGGCAAAACCTCTGGAAACACCATATATTTT.

J is TRBJ1-5 and V is TRBV2, with unresolved D. Per the germline V gene, CDR1 is SNHLY and CDR2 is FYNNEI. Trimming removed 4 bases from V and 5 bases from J, with 9 bases in between. This CDR3 spans 13 amino acids. CDR3 sequence: CASSVNRYQPQHF. Written as DNA, the CDR3 is TGTGCCAGCAGTGTTAACAGATATCAGCCCCAGCATTTT.

This clone was picked up a small number of times. The gene calls are TRBV5-1 and TRBJ1-1, with a possible D match to TRBD1 (5 bases). V lost 4 bases to trimming and J lost 1 base, with 8 bases between them. CDR1 and CDR2 from the germline V gene are SGHRS and YFSETQ. The CDR3 is 13 amino acids. This chain's CDR3 is CASSPGQNTEAFF. The CDR3 nucleotides read TGCGCCAGCAGCCCTGGACAGAACACTGAAGCTTTCTTT.

The rearrangement uses TRBV3-1 (or the pseudogene TRBV3-2) and TRBJ2-1; D is possibly TRBD2 (6 bases). Germline-derived CDR1 and CDR2 are LGHDT and YNNKEL (reference sequence). The CDR3 runs 15 residues. V lost 1 base and J 2 bases, leaving 9 bases between the germline ends. CDR3: CASSQGRGAYNEQFF. The DNA for the CDR3 is TGTGCCAGCAGCCAAGGGAGGGGAGCCTACAATGAGCAGTTCTTC.

J is TRBJ1-3 and V is TRBV5-6, with 7 nucleotides matching TRBD1. V shed 5 bases and J 0 bases; nucleotides not matched to a gene: 8. The length of the CDR3 is 16 residues. Germline CDR1 is SGHDT and CDR2 is YYEEEE. CDR3 region: CASRLGQPYSGNTIYF. DNA for the CDR3: TGTGCCAGCAGGCTGGGACAGCCTTACTCTGGAAACACCATATATTTT.

The chain links TRBV6-6 to TRBJ1-1; possibly TRBD1 for D (6 bases). The CDR3 is 14 residues long. CDR1 and CDR2 from the germline V gene are MNHNY and SVGAGI (reference sequence). The V gene lost 6 bases and the J gene lost 5 bases, with 16 bases spanning the gap. The CDR3 sequence: CASRDSQGETEAFF. CDR3 nucleotides: TGTGCCAGCAGGGACAGTCAAGGAGAGACTGAAGCTTTCTTT.

The rearrangement joins TRBV7-6 to TRBJ2-5; the D gene is possibly TRBD1 (5 bases). This CDR3 is built from 15 residues. Trimming removed 2 bases at V and 5 bases at J, with 15 bases between. Germline values: CDR1 SGHVS, CDR2 FNYEAQ. The CDR3 spells CASSLNAGNLETQYF. In DNA form, the CDR3 reads TGTGCCAGCAGCTTAAATGCAGGGAATTTGGAGACCCAGTACTTC.

This chain uses TRBV6-5 with TRBJ1-2; 7 bases agree with TRBD1. Germline V CDR1 and CDR2: MNHEY, SVGAGI. The CDR3 covers 14 residues. Unmatched junction bases numbered 2, after V lost 4 bases and J lost 0 bases. CDR3 coding DNA: TGTGCCAGCAGTTCGACAGGGCCTAACTATGGCTACACCTTC. Its translation: CASSSTGPNYGYTF.

The rearrangement uses TRBV15 and TRBJ2-2; D might be TRBD1 (5 bases). V gave up 5 bases and J gave up 4 bases, with 17 bases separating them. The CDR3 covers 16 residues. Germline lookup yields CDR1 LNHNV and CDR2 YYDKDF (reference sequence). CDR3: CATSPGKPVGTGELFF. The DNA for the CDR3 is TGTGCCACCAGCCCAGGGAAGCCGGTGGGCACCGGGGAGCTGTTTTTT.

This clone was counted once. The V and J genes are TRBV19 and TRBJ2-7, with 10 bases lining up with TRBD2. V shed 2 bases and J 0 bases; nucleotides not matched to a gene: 1. Germline values: CDR1 LNHDA, CDR2 SQIVND (reference sequence). The CDR3 is 15 residues long. CDR3 sequence (DNA): TGTGCCAGTAGTATACTAGCGGGGGACTCCTACGAGCAGTACTTC. Protein sequence: CASSILAGDSYEQYF.

V and J are TRBV7-9 and TRBJ2-3, with 8 bases matching TRBD1. Per the germline V gene, CDR1 is SEHNR and CDR2 is FQNEAQ (reference sequence). CDR3 length equals 15 residues. Losses at the gene ends were 3 bases for V and 0 bases for J; bases not matched to a gene: 2. CDR3 region: CASSFRDRSTDTQYF. In DNA form, the CDR3 reads TGTGCCAGCAGCTTCCGGGACAGGAGCACAGATACGCAGTATTTT. The whole variable domain, filled in from reference TRBV7-9 and TRBJ2-3, reads DTGVSQNPRHKITKRGQNVTFRCDPISEHNRLYWYRQTLGQGPEFLTYFQNEAQLEKSRLLSDRFSAERPKGSFSTLEIQRTEQGDSAMYLCASSFRDRSTDTQYFGPGTRLTVL.

The chain is built from TRBV5-1 and TRBJ1-1; D unresolved. The CDR3 length is 15 residues. Germline V gives CDR1 SGHRS, CDR2 YFSETQ. With 1 base removed from V and 1 base from J, the gap between germline ends came to 11 bases. The CDR3 protein is CASSLSGPENTEAFF. As DNA, the CDR3 is TGCGCCAGCAGCTTGTCAGGCCCGGAGAACACTGAAGCTTTCTTT.

The V call is TRBV3-1 (or the pseudogene TRBV3-2), the J call TRBJ1-2; D remains unclear. Trimming took off 2 bases at V and 3 bases at J, with 7 bases between the two ends. This CDR3 region has 13 residues. Germline loops: CDR1 LGHDT, CDR2 YNNKEL (reference sequence). DNA for the CDR3: TGTGCCAGCAGCCAACGGGGTGACTATGGCTACACCTTC. It encodes CASSQRGDYGYTF.

This chain joins TRBV2 and TRBJ2-1; 9 nucleotides match TRBD1. The CDR3 runs 15 residues. Germline V gene sequence: CDR1 SNHLY, CDR2 FYNNEI. J gave up 8 bases and V 5 bases, and 10 bases lay outside the gene matches. The CDR3 here is CASSPDRGASYEQFF. DNA of the CDR3: TGTGCCAGCAGTCCAGACAGGGGGGCCTCCTATGAGCAGTTCTTC.

Here the CDR3 reads CASVLLGATEQFF. The CDR3 DNA reads TGTGCCAGCGTCCTCTTAGGGGCCACTGAGCAGTTCTTC. The chain couples TRBV6-6 to TRBJ2-1; tentatively, D is TRBD1 (5 bases). Germline V gives CDR1 MNHNY, CDR2 SVGAGI (reference sequence). V was shortened by 8 bases and J by 9 bases, with 17 bases between the two germline ends. This CDR3 region has 13 residues.

This sequence joins TRBV6-2 or TRBV6-3 and TRBJ1-1, with 7 bases aligning to TRBD1. V shed 4 bases and J 1 base; nucleotides not matched to a gene: 6. Germline V lookup: CDR1 MNHEY, CDR2 SVGEGT. The CDR3 sequence is 15 residues long. The chain's CDR3 is CASSSQTGSNTEAFF. CDR3 DNA: TGTGCCAGCAGTTCCCAGACAGGGTCGAACACTGAAGCTTTCTTT.

The J gene is TRBJ2-7, the V gene TRBV30; a possible D gene is TRBD2 (7 bases). Germline lookup yields CDR1 GTSNPN and CDR2 SVGIG (reference sequence). CDR3 length: 16 amino acids. Trimming took 1 base from V and 1 from J, leaving 17 bases between them. The DNA of the CDR3 is TGTGCCTGGAGTGGGCCGGGGGGCGCCTATTCCTACGAGCAGTACTTC. It codes for CAWSGPGGAYSYEQYF.

The chain carries TRBV5-1 and TRBJ2-1; 7 nucleotides align to TRBD2. The germline V gene has CDR1 SGHRS and CDR2 YFSETQ. CDR3 size: 15 residues. Trimming at V came to 4 bases and at J to 0 bases, leaving 4 bases not matched to a gene. CDR3 in amino acids: CASSTREGSYNEQFF. The CDR3 region has the DNA TGCGCCAGCAGCACCAGGGAGGGCTCCTACAATGAGCAGTTCTTC. The whole variable domain, filled in from reference TRBV5-1 and TRBJ2-1, reads KAGVTQTPRYLIKTRGQQVTLSCSPISGHRSVSWYQQTPGQGLQFLFEYFSETQRNKGNFPGRFSGRQFSNSRSEMNVSTLELGDSALYLCASSTREGSYNEQFFGPGTRLTVL.

This rearrangement joins TRBV19 to TRBJ1-5; tentative D call: TRBD1 (5 bases). Trimming took off 8 bases at V and 6 bases at J, with 20 bases between the two ends. CDR1 is LNHDA, CDR2 SQIVND, per germline (reference sequence). This CDR3 is 15 amino acids long. This CDR3 is CASSQRGSSGQPQHF. CDR3 DNA sequence: TGTGCCAGTTCCCAACGGGGGTCCTCAGGTCAGCCCCAGCATTTT.

This chain links TRBV11-2 with TRBJ2-1; D uncertain. V was cut by 2 bases and J by 10 bases, with 3 bases left in between. CDR3 size: 10 residues. The germline V gene has CDR1 SGHAT and CDR2 FQNNGV. CDR3 in DNA: TGTGCCAGCAGCTTACGGGAGCAGTTCTTC. Amino acids: CASSLREQFF.

The gene calls are TRBV7-8 and TRBJ1-3, with D possibly being TRBD1 (6 bases). The V gene lost 7 bases and the J gene lost 3 bases, with 16 bases spanning the gap. The CDR3 spans 15 residues. Germline loops: CDR1 SGHVS, CDR2 FQNEAQ. CDR3 region: CASTDPGGLGNTIYF. For the CDR3, the DNA is TGTGCCAGCACCGATCCCGGGGGGCTTGGAAACACCATATATTTT.

CDR3 loop: CASSYDEGVVYEQFF. The CDR3 DNA follows: TGTGCCAGCAGTTACGATGAGGGGGTGGTCTATGAGCAGTTCTTC. The rearrangement uses TRBV6-5 and TRBJ2-1, with D tentatively TRBD1 (6 bases). Deletions cut 2 bases from V and 8 bases from J, with 16 bases between. The CDR3 runs 15 residues. Germline V gives CDR1 MNHEY, CDR2 SVGAGI.